This record covers a single T cell receptor beta chain. Its antigen remains unidentified. Trimming cost V 2 bases and J 4 bases; bases outside gene matches: 11. The CDR3 consists of 16 residues. Per the germline V gene, CDR1 is SGHDT and CDR2 is YYEEEE. This record comes from a study of OX40 agonist ivuxolimab in advanced cancers. The table came from immunoSEQ multiplex PCR; TCRdb's copy has only in-frame clones and leaves some out. In the table there are over 9,000 clones, 79% of which are singletons. General study points: Partial responders receiving 0.1-3.0 mg/kg showed among the lowest clonal expansion. At doses 0.1 to 3.0 mg/kg, CD4+ and CD8+ clones expanded. Relative to CD4+ cells, CD8+ T cells on average had more expanded clones.

This material consisted of CD4+ or CD8+ T cells sorted from blood, taken in a trial of the OX40 agonist ivuxolimab. The rearrangement links TRBV5-6 to TRBJ1-1; 7 bases match TRBD1. The TCR was taken from an adult with an advanced solid tumor such as melanoma, head and neck, liver or kidney cancer. CDR3 bases: TGTGCCAGCAGCTTAAATCAGGGGGTAATGAGCACTGAAGCTTTCTTT. As protein: CASSLNQGVMSTEAFF.